The rows below give T cell receptor beta chains drawn from one sample of a study of blood T cell repertoires in COVID-19. TCRdb keeps only in-frame clones here, not all; method: immunoSEQ multiplex PCR. The top ten clones hold roughly 2.9% of a sample with around 170,000 clones, more than 85% of them seen once. Sequencing input: peripheral blood. These receptors originate from a young woman with active or convalescent COVID-19. Each CDR3 is given with its conserved first and last residue. The order of the fields is D gene, V gene, clone size, J gene, CDR3 DNA, CDR3 protein. A D gene is named only where the DNA matches it firmly. The size entry is marked missing in some rows and otherwise reads once, few, many or a size class.

d_gene: .; v_gene: TRBV30; abundance: .; j_gene: TRBJ2-7; CDR3nt: TGTGCCTGGACGGTTTATACGCACTACGAGCAGTACTTC; CDR3aa: CAWTVYTHYEQYF
d_gene: TRBD2; v_gene: TRBV19; abundance: .; j_gene: TRBJ2-2; CDR3nt: TGTGCCAGTAGTCCCGGTTCTAGCGGGAGTGTGGGCACCGGGGAGCTGTTTTTT; CDR3aa: CASSPGSSGSVGTGELFF
d_gene: .; v_gene: TRBV3-1/TRBV3-2; abundance: .; j_gene: TRBJ1-4; CDR3nt: TGTGCCAGCAGCCAAGATCCGGGTTTCTCTGAAAAACTGTTTTTT; CDR3aa: CASSQDPGFSEKLFF
d_gene: TRBD1; v_gene: TRBV27; abundance: .; j_gene: TRBJ2-2; CDR3nt: TGTGCCAGCAGCGGACAGGGGATCGGCGGGGAGCTGTTTTTT; CDR3aa: CASSGQGIGGELFF
d_gene: .; v_gene: TRBV18; abundance: .; j_gene: TRBJ1-2; CDR3nt: TGTGCCAGCTCACCACCTCTGACAGGACCGTATACCTTTAACTATGGCTACACCTTC; CDR3aa: CASSPPLTGPYTFNYGYTF
d_gene: .; v_gene: TRBV6-4; abundance: few; j_gene: TRBJ1-3; CDR3nt: TGTGCCAGCAGTGCAGGGGAGGGAAACACCATATATTTT; CDR3aa: CASSAGEGNTIYF
d_gene: .; v_gene: TRBV10-1; abundance: once; j_gene: TRBJ2-1; CDR3nt: TGCGCCAGCAGTTCAGGGGGAGGCGCTTACAATGAGCAGTTCTTC; CDR3aa: CASSSGGGAYNEQFF
d_gene: TRBD1; v_gene: TRBV7-9; abundance: .; j_gene: TRBJ1-1; CDR3nt: TGTGCCAGCAGATCCTTGGACAGGGCTGACACTGAAGCTTTCTTT; CDR3aa: CASRSLDRADTEAFF
d_gene: .; v_gene: TRBV5-1; abundance: .; j_gene: TRBJ1-1; CDR3nt: TGCGCCAGCAGCTGGAAGGACACGAACACTGAAGCTTTCTTT; CDR3aa: CASSWKDTNTEAFF
d_gene: .; v_gene: TRBV11-2; abundance: .; j_gene: TRBJ2-7; CDR3nt: TGTGCCAGCAGCCCCTTAATCTCCTCCGGTCCCGAGAAGTACTTC; CDR3aa: CASSPLISSGPEKYF
d_gene: .; v_gene: TRBV29-1; abundance: .; j_gene: TRBJ2-1; CDR3nt: TGCAGCGTTGCGAGCCCGAATTACAATGAGCAGTTCTTC; CDR3aa: CSVASPNYNEQFF
d_gene: TRBD1; v_gene: TRBV11-2; abundance: .; j_gene: TRBJ1-4; CDR3nt: TGTGCCAGCAGTCCGGACAGGGGGCGAGAAAAACTGTTTTTT; CDR3aa: CASSPDRGREKLFF
d_gene: TRBD2; v_gene: TRBV2; abundance: .; j_gene: TRBJ2-2; CDR3nt: TGTGCCAGCAGCTTTTTTGGGGGGGGCACCGGGGAGCTGTTTTTT; CDR3aa: CASSFFGGGTGELFF
d_gene: TRBD1; v_gene: TRBV13; abundance: few; j_gene: TRBJ1-3; CDR3nt: TGTGCCAGCAGCTTAAGACAGGGGGCCAACTCTGGAAACACCATATATTTT; CDR3aa: CASSLRQGANSGNTIYF
d_gene: TRBD1; v_gene: TRBV2; abundance: once; j_gene: TRBJ1-2; CDR3nt: TGTGCCAGCAGCGGGACAGCTAACTATGGCTACACCTTC; CDR3aa: CASSGTANYGYTF
d_gene: .; v_gene: TRBV30; abundance: .; j_gene: TRBJ1-4; CDR3nt: TGTGCCGTTCCCGGGGGATCGGGGGAAAAACTGTTTTTT; CDR3aa: CAVPGGSGEKLFF
d_gene: .; v_gene: TRBV7-9; abundance: .; j_gene: TRBJ1-2; CDR3nt: TGTGCCAGCATCCTGACAGGAAGTCGTGGCTACACCTTC; CDR3aa: CASILTGSRGYTF
d_gene: TRBD2; v_gene: TRBV13; abundance: .; j_gene: TRBJ2-1; CDR3nt: TGTGCCAGCAGCTCACAACTAGCGGGGGATTACAATGAGCAGTTCTTC; CDR3aa: CASSSQLAGDYNEQFF
d_gene: TRBD1; v_gene: TRBV19; abundance: .; j_gene: TRBJ2-7; CDR3nt: TGTGCCAGTACCATCACATGGGACAGTAACTACGAGCAGTACTTC; CDR3aa: CASTITWDSNYEQYF
d_gene: TRBD1; v_gene: TRBV11-2; abundance: few; j_gene: TRBJ2-7; CDR3nt: TGTGCCAGCAGCTTAGAACCGGGACAGGGGGCCAAGGAGCAGTACTTC; CDR3aa: CASSLEPGQGAKEQYF
d_gene: .; v_gene: TRBV20-1; abundance: .; j_gene: TRBJ2-2; CDR3nt: TGCAGTGCTAGTCGGGCAGGGTTAGACACCGGGGAGCTGTTTTTT; CDR3aa: CSASRAGLDTGELFF
d_gene: TRBD1; v_gene: TRBV28; abundance: .; j_gene: TRBJ2-7; CDR3nt: TGTGCCAGCAGTTCTTATAGGGACAGGGCCAACGAGCAGTACTTC; CDR3aa: CASSSYRDRANEQYF
d_gene: .; v_gene: TRBV5-6; abundance: .; j_gene: TRBJ2-7; CDR3nt: TGTGCCAGCAGCTTCCGTAGCCCCGGGTCCTACGAGCAGTACTTC; CDR3aa: CASSFRSPGSYEQYF
d_gene: TRBD2; v_gene: TRBV19; abundance: .; j_gene: TRBJ2-1; CDR3nt: TGTGCCAGTAGTATAATAGGGACTAGTAGTTACAATGAGCAGTTCTTC; CDR3aa: CASSIIGTSSYNEQFF